These T cell receptor beta chains were read from a single sample in a study of CD4+ T cells in melanoma. Data came from immunoSEQ multiplex PCR; TCRdb stores just in-frame clones and leaves some out. This table has 20,000 to 25,000 clones, approximately 80% appearing once. Sequencing used cells from a culture (not recorded whether cultured in vitro). Receptor source: a human donor with melanoma. Each CDR3 is given with its conserved first and last residue. The D gene is left open where the match is weak. The size entry is marked missing in some rows and otherwise reads once, few, many or a size class.

NA | TRBJ1-1 | TRBV5-1 | few | CASSRLDGAEAFF | TGCGCCAGCAGCCGATTGGACGGCGCTGAAGCTTTCTTT
NA | TRBJ1-4 | TRBV5-1 | NA | CASSLAQGRNEKLFF | TGCGCCAGCAGCTTGGCACAGGGCAGAAATGAAAAACTGTTTTTT
NA | TRBJ1-2 | TRBV6-1 | NA | CASSDLSLPPYGYTF | TGTGCCAGCAGTGATTTAAGCCTGCCACCTTATGGCTACACCTTC
NA | TRBJ2-1 | TRBV11-2 | NA | CASSYVDSYNEQFF | TGTGCCAGCAGCTATGTGGATTCCTACAATGAGCAGTTCTTC
NA | TRBJ2-6 | TRBV2 | NA | CASSEALTGQISGANVLTF | TGTGCCAGCAGTGAAGCGCTTACAGGTCAGATCTCTGGGGCCAACGTCCTGACTTTC
NA | TRBJ1-1 | TRBV7-8 | NA | CASSRIAARTEKEAFF | TGTGCCAGCAGCAGAATCGCCGCGCGGACAGAAAAAGAAGCTTTCTTT
TRBD2 | TRBJ2-3 | TRBV6-4 | NA | CASSGGGGRDTQYF | TGTGCCAGCTCCGGCGGGGGTGGGAGAGATACGCAGTATTTT
NA | TRBJ2-2 | TRBV7-6 | NA | CASSLGLRGSRGELFF | TGTGCCAGCAGCTTAGGACTCCGGGGATCGAGGGGGGAGCTGTTTTTT
NA | TRBJ2-2 | TRBV9 | NA | CASSVGTSRAGELFF | TGTGCCAGCAGCGTAGGAACTAGTCGGGCCGGGGAGCTGTTTTTT
NA | TRBJ1-4 | TRBV18 | once | CASSPRQGMANEKLFF | TGTGCCAGCTCACCACGCCAGGGGATGGCTAATGAAAAACTGTTTTTT
TRBD1 | TRBJ1-2 | TRBV4-1 | NA | CASSGEGQLVWYGYTF | TGCGCCAGCAGCGGGGAGGGACAGCTCGTTTGGTATGGCTACACCTTC
TRBD2 | TRBJ2-1 | TRBV11-2 | NA | CASSVAGGPNEQFF | TGTGCCAGCAGCGTAGCGGGGGGACCCAATGAGCAGTTCTTC
NA | TRBJ1-1 | TRBV11-2 | NA | CASSLVTGVNTEAFF | TGTGCCAGCAGCTTAGTAACGGGGGTGAACACTGAAGCTTTCTTT
TRBD1 | TRBJ2-2 | TRBV5-8 | NA | CASSLGQGFTGELFF | TGTGCCAGCAGCTTGGGACAGGGGTTCACCGGGGAGCTGTTTTTT
TRBD1 | TRBJ1-2 | TRBV18 | NA | CASSRAVGQGSPYGYTF | TGTGCCAGCTCACGGGCGGTTGGACAGGGGAGTCCTTATGGCTACACCTTC
NA | TRBJ1-2 | TRBV27 | NA | CASSLSYGGGNYGYTF | TGTGCCAGCAGTTTATCCTACGGGGGGGGTAACTATGGCTACACCTTC
NA | TRBJ2-7 | TRBV2 | NA | CASNFQGNYEQYF | TGTGCCAGCAACTTTCAGGGAAACTACGAGCAGTACTTC
NA | TRBJ1-1 | TRBV19 | NA | CASSALAEGRAVNTEAFF | TGTGCCAGTAGTGCTTTAGCGGAGGGGAGGGCCGTGAACACTGAAGCTTTCTTT